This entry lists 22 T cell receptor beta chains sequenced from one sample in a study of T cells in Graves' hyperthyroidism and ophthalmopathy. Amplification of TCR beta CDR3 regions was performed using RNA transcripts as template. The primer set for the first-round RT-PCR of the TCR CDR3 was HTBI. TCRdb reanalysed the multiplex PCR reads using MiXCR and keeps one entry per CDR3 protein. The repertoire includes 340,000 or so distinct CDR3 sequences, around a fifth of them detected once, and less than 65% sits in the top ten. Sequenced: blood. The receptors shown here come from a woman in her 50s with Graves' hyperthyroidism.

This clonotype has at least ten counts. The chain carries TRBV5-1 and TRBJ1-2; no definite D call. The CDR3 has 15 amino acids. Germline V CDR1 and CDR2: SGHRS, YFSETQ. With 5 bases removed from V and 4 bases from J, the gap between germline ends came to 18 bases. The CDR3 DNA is TGCGCCAGCAGACTGGGTCTCACCGGGGTCTATGGCTACACCTTC. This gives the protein CASRLGLTGVYGYTF.

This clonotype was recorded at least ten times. The DNA for the CDR3 is TGTGCCAGCAATGGGGGATTCTACGAGCAGTACTTC. Encoded protein: CASNGGFYEQYF. The chain joins TRBV28 to TRBJ2-7; D is tentatively TRBD1 or TRBD2 (5 bases each). Germline V lookup: CDR1 MDHEN, CDR2 SYDVKM. Deletions cut 7 bases from V and 3 bases from J, with 10 bases between. The CDR3 sequence is 12 residues long.

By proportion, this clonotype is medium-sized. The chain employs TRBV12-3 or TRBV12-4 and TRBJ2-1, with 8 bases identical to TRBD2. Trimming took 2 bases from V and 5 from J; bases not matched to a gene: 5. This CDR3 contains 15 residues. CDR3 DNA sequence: TGTGCCAGCAGTTTATCCCCGCGGGGGGACAATGAGCAGTTCTTC. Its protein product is CASSLSPRGDNEQFF.

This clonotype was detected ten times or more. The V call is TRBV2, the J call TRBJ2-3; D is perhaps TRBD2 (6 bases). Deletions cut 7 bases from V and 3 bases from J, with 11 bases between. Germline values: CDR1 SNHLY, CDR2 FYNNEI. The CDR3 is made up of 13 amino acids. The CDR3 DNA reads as TGTGCCAGCACGGGAGTCAAGACAGATACGCAGTATTTT. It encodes CASTGVKTDTQYF.

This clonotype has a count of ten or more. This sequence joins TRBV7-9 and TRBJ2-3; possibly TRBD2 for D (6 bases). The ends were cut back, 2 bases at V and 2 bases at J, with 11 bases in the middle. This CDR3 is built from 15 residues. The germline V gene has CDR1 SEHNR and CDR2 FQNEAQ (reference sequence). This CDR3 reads CASSLTAGYTDTQYF. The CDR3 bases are TGTGCCAGCAGCTTAACGGCGGGGTACACAGATACGCAGTATTTT.

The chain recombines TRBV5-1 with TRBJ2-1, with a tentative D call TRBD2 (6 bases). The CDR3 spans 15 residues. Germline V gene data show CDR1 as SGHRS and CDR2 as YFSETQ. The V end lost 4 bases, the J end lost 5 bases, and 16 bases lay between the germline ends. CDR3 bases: TGCGCCAGCAGCGATAGACTAGGAAAACACAATGAGCAGTTCTTC. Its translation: CASSDRLGKHNEQFF.

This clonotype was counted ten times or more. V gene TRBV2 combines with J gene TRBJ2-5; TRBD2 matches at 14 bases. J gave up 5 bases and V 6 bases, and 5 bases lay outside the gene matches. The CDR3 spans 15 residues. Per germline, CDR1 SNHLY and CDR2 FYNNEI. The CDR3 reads CASRGTSGSSETQYF. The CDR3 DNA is TGTGCCAGCAGAGGGACTAGCGGGAGCAGTGAGACCCAGTACTTC.

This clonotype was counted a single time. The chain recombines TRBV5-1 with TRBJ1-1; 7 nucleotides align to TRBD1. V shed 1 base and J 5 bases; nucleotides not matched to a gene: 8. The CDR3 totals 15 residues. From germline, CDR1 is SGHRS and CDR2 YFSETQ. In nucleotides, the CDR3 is TGCGCCAGCAGCTTGTCGGACAGGAGGGGAACTGAAGCTTTCTTT. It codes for CASSLSDRRGTEAFF.

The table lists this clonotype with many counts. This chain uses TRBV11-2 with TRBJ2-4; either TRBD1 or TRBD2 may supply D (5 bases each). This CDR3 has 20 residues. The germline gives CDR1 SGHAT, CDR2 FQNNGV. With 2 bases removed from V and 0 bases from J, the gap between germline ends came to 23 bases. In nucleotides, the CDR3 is TGTGCCAGCAGCTTATGGGGACGGGGCACCAGTAATCTAGCCAAAAACATTCAGTACTTC. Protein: CASSLWGRGTSNLAKNIQYF.

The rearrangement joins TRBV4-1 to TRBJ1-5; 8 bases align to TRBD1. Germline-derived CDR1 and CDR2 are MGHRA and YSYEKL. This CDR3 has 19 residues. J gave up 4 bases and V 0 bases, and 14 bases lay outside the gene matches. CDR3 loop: CASSQDVRTGPSRNQPQHF. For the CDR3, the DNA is TGCGCCAGCAGCCAAGATGTCCGGACAGGGCCTTCTCGGAATCAGCCCCAGCATTTT.

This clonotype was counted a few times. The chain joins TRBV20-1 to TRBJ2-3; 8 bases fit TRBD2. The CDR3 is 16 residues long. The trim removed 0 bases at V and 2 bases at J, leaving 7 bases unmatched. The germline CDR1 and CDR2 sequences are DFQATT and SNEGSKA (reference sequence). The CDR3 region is CSARDSGLAHTDTQYF. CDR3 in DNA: TGCAGTGCTAGAGATTCCGGACTAGCACACACAGATACGCAGTATTTT.

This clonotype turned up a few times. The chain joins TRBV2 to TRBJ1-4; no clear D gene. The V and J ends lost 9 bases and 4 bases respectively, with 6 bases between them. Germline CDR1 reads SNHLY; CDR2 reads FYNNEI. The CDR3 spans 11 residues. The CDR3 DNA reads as TGTGCCAGACAGATTAATGAAAAACTGTTTTTT. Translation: CARQINEKLFF. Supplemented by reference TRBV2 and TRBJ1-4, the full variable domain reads EPEVTQTPSHQVTQMGQEVILRCVPISNHLYFYWYRQILGQKVEFLVSFYNNEISEKSEIFDDQFSVERPDGSNFTLKIRSTKLEDSAMYFCARQINEKLFFGSGTQLSVL.

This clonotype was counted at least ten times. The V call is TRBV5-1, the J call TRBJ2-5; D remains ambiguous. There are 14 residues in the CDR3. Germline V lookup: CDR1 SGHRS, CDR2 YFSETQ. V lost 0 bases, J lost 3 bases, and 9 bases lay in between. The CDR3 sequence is CASSLVGYEETQYF. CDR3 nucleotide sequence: TGCGCCAGCAGCTTGGTTGGATACGAAGAGACCCAGTACTTC.

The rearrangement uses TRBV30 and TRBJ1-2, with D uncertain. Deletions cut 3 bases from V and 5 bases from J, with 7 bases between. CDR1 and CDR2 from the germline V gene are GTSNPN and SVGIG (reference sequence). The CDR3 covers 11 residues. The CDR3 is CAWRGGYGYTF. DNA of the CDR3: TGTGCCTGGAGGGGTGGATATGGCTACACCTTC.

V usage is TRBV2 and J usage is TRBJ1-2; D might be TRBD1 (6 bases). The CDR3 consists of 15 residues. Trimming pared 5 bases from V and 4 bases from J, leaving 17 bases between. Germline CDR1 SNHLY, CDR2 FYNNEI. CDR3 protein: CASSITGGDIYGYTF. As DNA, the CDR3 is TGTGCCAGCAGTATCACGGGGGGCGACATCTATGGCTACACCTTC.

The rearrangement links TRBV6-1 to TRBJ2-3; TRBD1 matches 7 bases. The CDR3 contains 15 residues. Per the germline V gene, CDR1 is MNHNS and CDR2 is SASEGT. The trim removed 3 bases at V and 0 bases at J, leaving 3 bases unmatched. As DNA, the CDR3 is TGTGCCAGCAGTGAGGGACAGACTAGCACAGATACGCAGTATTTT. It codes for CASSEGQTSTDTQYF.

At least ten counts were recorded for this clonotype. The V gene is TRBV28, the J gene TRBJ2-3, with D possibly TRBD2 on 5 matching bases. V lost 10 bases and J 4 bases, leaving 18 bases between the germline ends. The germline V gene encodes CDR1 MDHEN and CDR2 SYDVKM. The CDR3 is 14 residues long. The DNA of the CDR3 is TGTGCCACGACGCCCAGCGGAGTTGCAGATACGCAGTATTTT. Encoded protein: CATTPSGVADTQYF.

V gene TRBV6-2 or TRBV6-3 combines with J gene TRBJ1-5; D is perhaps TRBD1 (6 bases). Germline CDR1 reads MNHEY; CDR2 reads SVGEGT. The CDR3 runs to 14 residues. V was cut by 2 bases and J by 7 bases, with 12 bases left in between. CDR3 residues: CASSYGTLGQPQHF. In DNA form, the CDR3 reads TGTGCCAGCAGTTACGGGACACTCGGACAGCCCCAGCATTTT.

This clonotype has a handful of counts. The CDR3 nucleotides read TGTGCCAGCAGCCCGGGATGGGGATCCAAAAACATTCAGTACTTC. Its protein product is CASSPGWGSKNIQYF. The chain combines TRBV5-5 with TRBJ2-4; D is possibly TRBD2 (5 bases). Deletions cut 4 bases from V and 2 bases from J, with 13 bases between. The CDR3 is 15 residues long. Looked up from germline, CDR1 is SGHKS and CDR2 is YYEKEE (reference sequence).

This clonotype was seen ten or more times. The CDR3 region has the DNA TGTGCCATCAGTGAGAGGGCAGGGGGCTGGACTGAAGCTTTCTTT. Translated, it gives CAISERAGGWTEAFF. The genes are TRBV10-3 and TRBJ1-1, with 8 bases identical to TRBD1. The germline V gene has CDR1 ENHRY and CDR2 SYGVKD. The CDR3 is 15 amino acids. J lost 5 bases, V lost 2 bases, and 7 bases had no gene match.

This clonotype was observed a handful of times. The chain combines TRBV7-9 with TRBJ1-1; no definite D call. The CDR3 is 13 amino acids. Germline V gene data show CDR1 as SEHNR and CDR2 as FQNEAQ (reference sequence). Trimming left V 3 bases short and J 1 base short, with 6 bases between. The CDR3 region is CASSFTENTEAFF. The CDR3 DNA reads TGTGCCAGCAGCTTTACAGAGAACACTGAAGCTTTCTTT.

CDR3 loop: CASRKIAGGTDTQYF. Here the CDR3 DNA reads TGTGCCAGCAGAAAAATAGCGGGAGGCACAGATACGCAGTATTTT. The V gene is TRBV6-1, the J gene TRBJ2-3; 9 nucleotides agree with TRBD2. Germline V gene sequence: CDR1 MNHNS, CDR2 SASEGT. V lost 6 bases to trimming and J lost 1 base; unmatched junction nucleotides: 5. The CDR3 runs to 15 residues.